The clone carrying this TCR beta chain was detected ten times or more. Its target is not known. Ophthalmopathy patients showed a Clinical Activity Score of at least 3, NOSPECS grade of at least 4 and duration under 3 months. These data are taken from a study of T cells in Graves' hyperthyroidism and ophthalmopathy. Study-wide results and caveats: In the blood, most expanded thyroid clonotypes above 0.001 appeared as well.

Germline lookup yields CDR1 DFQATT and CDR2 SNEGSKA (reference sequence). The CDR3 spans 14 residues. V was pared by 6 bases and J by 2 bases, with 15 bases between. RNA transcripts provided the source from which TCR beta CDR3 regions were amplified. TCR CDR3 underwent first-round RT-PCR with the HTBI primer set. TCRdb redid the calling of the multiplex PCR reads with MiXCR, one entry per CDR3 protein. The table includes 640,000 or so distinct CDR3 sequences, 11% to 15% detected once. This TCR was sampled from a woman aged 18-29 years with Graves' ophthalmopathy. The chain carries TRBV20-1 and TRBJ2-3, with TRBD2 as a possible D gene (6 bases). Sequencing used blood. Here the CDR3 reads CSAKRDFSTDTQYF. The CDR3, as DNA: TGCAGTGCCAAAAGGGACTTCTCCACAGATACGCAGTATTTT.